The 5 T cell receptor beta chains below come from one sample, sequenced in a study of blood T cell repertoires in COVID-19. The table came from immunoSEQ multiplex PCR; TCRdb's copy has only in-frame clones and leaves some out. This table has a few hundred thousand clones, 80% to 90% appearing once. Sequenced sample: PBMCs or T cells enriched from blood (not recorded which). Every receptor here comes from a woman aged 45-65 years in a cohort exposed to, infected with or recovered from COVID-19 (not recorded which).

The sample holds a few counts of this clone. The chain carries TRBV6-2 or TRBV6-3 and TRBJ2-7, with 7 bases that match TRBD2. J lost 2 bases, V lost 2 bases, and 9 bases had no gene match. The CDR3 sequence is 16 residues long. The germline V gene encodes CDR1 MNHEY and CDR2 SVGEGT. In nucleotides, the CDR3 is TGTGCCAGCAGTTACGTTTTGGGGAGGGGTACCTACGAGCAGTACTTC. Protein sequence: CASSYVLGRGTYEQYF.

V gene TRBV28 combines with J gene TRBJ1-4; D possibly corresponds to TRBD1 (5 bases). From germline, CDR1 is MDHEN and CDR2 SYDVKM. V lost 6 bases, J lost 8 bases, and 7 bases lay in between. The CDR3 sequence is 11 residues long. DNA of the CDR3: TGTGCCAGCAGACAGGTCGAAAAACTGTTTTTT. Encoded protein: CASRQVEKLFF.

The V and J genes are TRBV21-1 and TRBJ1-4; the table gives TRBD1 as D, unverified against the DNA. TRBV21-1 is noted as a pseudogene. The CDR3 has 20 residues. The CDR3 sequence: CASSKGPQGPRHATNEKLFF. The CDR3 nucleotides read TGTGCCAGCAGCAAAGGACCACAGGGGCCCCGCCACGCAACTAATGAAAAACTGTTTTTT.

CDR3 amino acids: CASSDTGEETQYF. The CDR3 DNA is TGTGCCAGTAGTGACACAGGGGAAGAGACCCAGTACTTC. The chain couples TRBV19 to TRBJ2-5; 7 bases are a match to TRBD1. The CDR3 is 13 residues long. Germline CDR1 reads LNHDA; CDR2 reads SQIVND (reference sequence). V was clipped by 5 bases and J by 3 bases; unmatched bases: 3.

The V and J genes are TRBV6-5 and TRBJ1-3; a possible D gene is TRBD1 (5 bases). The CDR3 is 15 residues long. Trimming left V 3 bases short and J 2 bases short, with 11 bases between. Per germline, CDR1 MNHEY and CDR2 SVGAGI. DNA for the CDR3: TGTGCCAGCAGTTATGAGAGGACACCTGGAAACACCATATATTTT. Translating gives CASSYERTPGNTIYF.